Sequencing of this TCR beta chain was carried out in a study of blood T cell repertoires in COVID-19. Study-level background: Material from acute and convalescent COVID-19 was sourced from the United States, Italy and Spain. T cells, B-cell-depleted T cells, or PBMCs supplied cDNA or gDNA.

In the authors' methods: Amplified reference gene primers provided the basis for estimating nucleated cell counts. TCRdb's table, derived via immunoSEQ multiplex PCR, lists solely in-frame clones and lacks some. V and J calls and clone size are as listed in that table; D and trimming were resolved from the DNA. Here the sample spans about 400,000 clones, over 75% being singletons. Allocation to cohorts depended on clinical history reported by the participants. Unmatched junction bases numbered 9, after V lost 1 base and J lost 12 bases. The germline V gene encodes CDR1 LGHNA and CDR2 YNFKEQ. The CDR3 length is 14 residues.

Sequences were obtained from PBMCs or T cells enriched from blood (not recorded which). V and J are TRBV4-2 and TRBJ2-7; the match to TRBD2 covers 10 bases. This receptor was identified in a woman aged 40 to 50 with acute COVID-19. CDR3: CASSQANSGGELYF. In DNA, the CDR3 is TGTGCCAGCAGCCAAGCGAACAGCGGGGGGGAATTGTACTTC.